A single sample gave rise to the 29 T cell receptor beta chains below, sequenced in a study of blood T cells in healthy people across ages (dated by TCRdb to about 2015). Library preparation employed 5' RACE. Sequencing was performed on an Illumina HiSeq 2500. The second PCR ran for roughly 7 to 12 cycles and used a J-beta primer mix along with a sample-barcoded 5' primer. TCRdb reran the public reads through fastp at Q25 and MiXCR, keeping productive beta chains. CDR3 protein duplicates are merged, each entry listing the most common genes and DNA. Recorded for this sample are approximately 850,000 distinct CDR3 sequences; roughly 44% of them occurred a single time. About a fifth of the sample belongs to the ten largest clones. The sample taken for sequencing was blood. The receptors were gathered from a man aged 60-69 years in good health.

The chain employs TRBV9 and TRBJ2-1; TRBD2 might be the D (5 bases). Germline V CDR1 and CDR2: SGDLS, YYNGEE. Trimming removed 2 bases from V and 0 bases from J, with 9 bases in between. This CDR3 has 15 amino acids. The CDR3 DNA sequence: TGTGCCAGCAGCGTTTTGGGGAGCTCCTACAATGAGCAGTTCTTC. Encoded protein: CASSVLGSSYNEQFF.

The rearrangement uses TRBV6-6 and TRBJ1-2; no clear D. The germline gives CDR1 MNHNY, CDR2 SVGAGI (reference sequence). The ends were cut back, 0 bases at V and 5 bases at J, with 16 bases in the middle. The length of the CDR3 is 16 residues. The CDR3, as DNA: TGTGCCAGCAGTTACTCCGGACCCGCGAACTTGTATGGCTACACCTTC. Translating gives CASSYSGPANLYGYTF.

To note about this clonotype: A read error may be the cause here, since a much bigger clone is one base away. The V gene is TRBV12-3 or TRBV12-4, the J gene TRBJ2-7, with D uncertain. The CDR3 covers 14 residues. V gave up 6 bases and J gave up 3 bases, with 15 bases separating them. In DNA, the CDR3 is TGTGCCAGCAGCGACCTAGAAAGCGACTACGAGCAGTACTTC. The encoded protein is CASSDLESDYEQYF.

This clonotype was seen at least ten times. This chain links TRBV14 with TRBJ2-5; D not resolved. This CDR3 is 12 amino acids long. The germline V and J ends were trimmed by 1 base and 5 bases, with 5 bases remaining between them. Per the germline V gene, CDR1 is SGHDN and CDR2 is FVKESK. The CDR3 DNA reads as TGTGCCAGCAGCCAAGGGCCGGAGACCCAGTACTTC. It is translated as CASSQGPETQYF.

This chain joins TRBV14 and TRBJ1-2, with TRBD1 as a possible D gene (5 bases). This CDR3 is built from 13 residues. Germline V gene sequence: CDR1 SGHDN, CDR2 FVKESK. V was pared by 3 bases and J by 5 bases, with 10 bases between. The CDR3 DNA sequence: TGTGCCAGCAGCCAGAGTGGGGGTTATGGCTACACCTTC. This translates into CASSQSGGYGYTF.

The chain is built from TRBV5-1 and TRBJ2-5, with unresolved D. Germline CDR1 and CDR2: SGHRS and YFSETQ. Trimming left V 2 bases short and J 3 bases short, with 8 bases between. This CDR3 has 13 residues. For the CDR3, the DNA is TGCGCCAGCAGCTTTACACCGGAAGAGACCCAGTACTTC. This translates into CASSFTPEETQYF. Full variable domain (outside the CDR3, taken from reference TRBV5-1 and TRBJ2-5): KAGVTQTPRYLIKTRGQQVTLSCSPISGHRSVSWYQQTPGQGLQFLFEYFSETQRNKGNFPGRFSGRQFSNSRSEMNVSTLELGDSALYLCASSFTPEETQYFGPGTRLLVL.

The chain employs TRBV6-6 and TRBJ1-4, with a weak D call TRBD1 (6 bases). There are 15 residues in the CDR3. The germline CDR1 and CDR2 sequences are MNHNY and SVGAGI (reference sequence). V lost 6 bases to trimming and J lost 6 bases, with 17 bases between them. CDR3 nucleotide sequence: TGTGCCAGCAGACAAGACGTCAGGGGCCATGAAAAACTGTTTTTT. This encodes CASRQDVRGHEKLFF.

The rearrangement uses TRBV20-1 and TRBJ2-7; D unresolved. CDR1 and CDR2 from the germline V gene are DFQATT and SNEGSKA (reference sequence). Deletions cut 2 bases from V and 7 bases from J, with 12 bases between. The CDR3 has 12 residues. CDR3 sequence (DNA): TGCAGTGCTAGATGGAAGCACAATGAGCAGTACTTC. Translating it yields CSARWKHNEQYF.

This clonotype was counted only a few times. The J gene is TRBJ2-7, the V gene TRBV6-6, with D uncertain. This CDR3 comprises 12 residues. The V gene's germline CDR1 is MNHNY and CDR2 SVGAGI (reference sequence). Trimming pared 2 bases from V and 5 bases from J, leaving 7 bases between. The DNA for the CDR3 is TGTGCCAGCAGTTACACCAAACACGAGCAGTACTTC. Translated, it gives CASSYTKHEQYF.

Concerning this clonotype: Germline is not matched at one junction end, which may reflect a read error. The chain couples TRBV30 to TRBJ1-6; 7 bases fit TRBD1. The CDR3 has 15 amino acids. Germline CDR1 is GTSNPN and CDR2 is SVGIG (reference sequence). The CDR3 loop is CARRGADRENSPLHF. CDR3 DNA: TGTGCCAGGAGGGGAGCCGACAGGGAGAATTCACCCCTCCACTTT.

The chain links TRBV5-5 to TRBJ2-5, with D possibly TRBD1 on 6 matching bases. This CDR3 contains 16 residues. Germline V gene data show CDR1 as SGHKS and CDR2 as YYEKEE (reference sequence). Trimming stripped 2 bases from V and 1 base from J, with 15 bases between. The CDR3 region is CASSLVQGTFQETQYF. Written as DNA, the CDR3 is TGTGCCAGCAGCTTAGTGCAGGGGACCTTCCAAGAGACCCAGTACTTC.

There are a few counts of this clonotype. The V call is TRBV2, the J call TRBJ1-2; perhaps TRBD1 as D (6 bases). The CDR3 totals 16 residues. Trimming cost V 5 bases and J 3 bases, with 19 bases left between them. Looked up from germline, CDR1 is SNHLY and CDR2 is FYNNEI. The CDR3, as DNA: TGTGCCAGCAGTACTACCCGACAGGCCCTTGACTATGGCTACACCTTC. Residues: CASSTTRQALDYGYTF. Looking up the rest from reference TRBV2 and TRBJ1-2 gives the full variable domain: EPEVTQTPSHQVTQMGQEVILRCVPISNHLYFYWYRQILGQKVEFLVSFYNNEISEKSEIFDDQFSVERPDGSNFTLKIRSTKLEDSAMYFCASSTTRQALDYGYTFGSGTRLTVV.

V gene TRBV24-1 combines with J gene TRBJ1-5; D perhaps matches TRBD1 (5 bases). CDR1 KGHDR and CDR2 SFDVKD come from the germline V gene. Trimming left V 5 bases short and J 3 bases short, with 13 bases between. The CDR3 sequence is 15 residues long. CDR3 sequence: CATSATGGNNQPQHF. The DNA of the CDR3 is TGTGCCACCAGTGCCACTGGGGGTAACAATCAGCCCCAGCATTTT.

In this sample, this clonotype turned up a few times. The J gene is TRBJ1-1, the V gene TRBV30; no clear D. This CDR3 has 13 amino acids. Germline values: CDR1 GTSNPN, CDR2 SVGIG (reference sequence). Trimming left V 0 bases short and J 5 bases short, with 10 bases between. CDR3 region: CAWSVGRLTEAFF. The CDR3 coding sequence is TGTGCCTGGAGTGTAGGCAGGCTGACTGAAGCTTTCTTT.

CDR3 loop: CASSPQTVNSPLHF. In nucleotides, the CDR3 is TGTGCCAGCTCACCACAGACAGTGAATTCACCCCTCCACTTT. V and J are TRBV18 and TRBJ1-6; perhaps TRBD1 as D (5 bases). This CDR3 comprises 14 residues. Trimming cost V 1 base and J 7 bases, with 8 bases left between them. Per germline, CDR1 KGHSH and CDR2 LQKENI. The full variable domain, completed using reference TRBV18 and TRBJ1-6, is NAGVMQNPRHLVRRRGQEARLRCSPMKGHSHVYWYRQLPEEGLKFMVYLQKENIIDESGMPKERFSAEFPKEGPSILRIQQVVRGDSAAYFCASSPQTVNSPLHFGNGTRLTVT.

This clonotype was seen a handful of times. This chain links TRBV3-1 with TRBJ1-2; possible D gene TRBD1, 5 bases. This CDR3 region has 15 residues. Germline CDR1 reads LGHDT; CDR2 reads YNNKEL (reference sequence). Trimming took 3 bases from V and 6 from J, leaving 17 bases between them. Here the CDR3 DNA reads TGTGCCAGCAGCCACCCCTTCCGCGGGGCCGATGGCTACACCTTC. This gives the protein CASSHPFRGADGYTF.

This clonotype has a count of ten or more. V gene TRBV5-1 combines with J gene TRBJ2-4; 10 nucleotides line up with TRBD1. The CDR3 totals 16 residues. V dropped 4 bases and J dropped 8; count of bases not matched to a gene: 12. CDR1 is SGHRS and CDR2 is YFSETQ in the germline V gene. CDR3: CASSTRTGGDGDIQYF. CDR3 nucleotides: TGCGCCAGCAGCACACGGACAGGGGGTGATGGGGACATTCAGTACTTC.

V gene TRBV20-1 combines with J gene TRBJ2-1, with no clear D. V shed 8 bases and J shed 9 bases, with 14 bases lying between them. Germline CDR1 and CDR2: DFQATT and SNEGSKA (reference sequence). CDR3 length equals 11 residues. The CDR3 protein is CSTNLAREQFF. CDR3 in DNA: TGCAGTACTAACTTAGCTCGTGAGCAGTTCTTC.

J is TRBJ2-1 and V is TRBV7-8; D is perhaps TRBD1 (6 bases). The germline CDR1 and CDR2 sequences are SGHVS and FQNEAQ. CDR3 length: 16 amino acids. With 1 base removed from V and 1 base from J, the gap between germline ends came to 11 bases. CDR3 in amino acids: CASSLVVRGSYNEQFF. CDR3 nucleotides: TGTGCCAGCAGCTTAGTGGTGAGGGGGTCCTACAATGAGCAGTTCTTC.

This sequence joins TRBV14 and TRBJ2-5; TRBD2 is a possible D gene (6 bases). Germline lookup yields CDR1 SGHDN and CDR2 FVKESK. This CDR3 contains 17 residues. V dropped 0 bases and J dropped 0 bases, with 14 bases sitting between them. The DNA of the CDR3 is TGTGCCAGCAGCCAAGAAGGAGCGGGCGGGTACCAAGAGACCCAGTACTTC. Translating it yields CASSQEGAGGYQETQYF. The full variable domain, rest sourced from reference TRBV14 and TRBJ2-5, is EAGVTQFPSHSVIEKGQTVTLRCDPISGHDNLYWYRRVMGKEIKFLLHFVKESKQDESGMPNNRFLAERTGGTYSTLKVQPAELEDSGVYFCASSQEGAGGYQETQYFGPGTRLLVL.

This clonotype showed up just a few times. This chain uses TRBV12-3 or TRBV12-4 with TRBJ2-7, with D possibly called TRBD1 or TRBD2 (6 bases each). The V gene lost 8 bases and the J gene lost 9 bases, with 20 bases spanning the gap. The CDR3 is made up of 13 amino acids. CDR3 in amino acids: CASRDQRVGGQYF. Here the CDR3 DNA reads TGTGCCAGCCGAGACCAGCGGGTAGGGGGGCAGTACTTC.

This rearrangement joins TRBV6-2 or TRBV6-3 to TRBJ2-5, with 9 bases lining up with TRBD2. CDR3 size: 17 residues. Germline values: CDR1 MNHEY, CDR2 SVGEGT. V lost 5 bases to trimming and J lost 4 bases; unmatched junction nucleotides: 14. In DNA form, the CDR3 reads TGTGCCAGCAGTGACGGTTCGCTCGGGACTAGCCTAGAGACCCAGTACTTC. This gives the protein CASSDGSLGTSLETQYF.

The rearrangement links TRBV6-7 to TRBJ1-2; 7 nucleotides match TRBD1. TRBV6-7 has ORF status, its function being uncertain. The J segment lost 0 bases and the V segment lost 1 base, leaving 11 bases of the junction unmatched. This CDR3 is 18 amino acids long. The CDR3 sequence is CASSYYPGGPKSNYGYTF. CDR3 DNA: TGTGCCAGCAGTTACTATCCAGGGGGACCAAAGTCTAACTATGGCTACACCTTC.

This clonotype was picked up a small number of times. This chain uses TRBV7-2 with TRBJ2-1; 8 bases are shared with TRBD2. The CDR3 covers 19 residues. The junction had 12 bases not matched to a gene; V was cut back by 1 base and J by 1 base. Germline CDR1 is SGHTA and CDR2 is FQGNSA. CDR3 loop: CASSLVPGLAQGSYNEQFF. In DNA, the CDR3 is TGTGCCAGCAGCTTAGTCCCTGGACTAGCCCAAGGTTCCTACAATGAGCAGTTCTTC.

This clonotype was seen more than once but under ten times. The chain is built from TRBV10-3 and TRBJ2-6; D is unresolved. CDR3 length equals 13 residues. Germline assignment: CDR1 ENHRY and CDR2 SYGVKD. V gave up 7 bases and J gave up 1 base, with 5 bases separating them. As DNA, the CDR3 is TGTGCCATCAAAGCTTCTGGGGCCAACGTCCTGACTTTC. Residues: CAIKASGANVLTF.

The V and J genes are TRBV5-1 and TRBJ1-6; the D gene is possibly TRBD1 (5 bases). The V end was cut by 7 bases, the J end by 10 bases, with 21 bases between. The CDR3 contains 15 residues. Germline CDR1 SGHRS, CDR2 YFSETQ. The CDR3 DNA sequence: TGCGCCAGCTGCACCGATCGAAGGGACCAATCACCCCTCCACTTT. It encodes CASCTDRRDQSPLHF.

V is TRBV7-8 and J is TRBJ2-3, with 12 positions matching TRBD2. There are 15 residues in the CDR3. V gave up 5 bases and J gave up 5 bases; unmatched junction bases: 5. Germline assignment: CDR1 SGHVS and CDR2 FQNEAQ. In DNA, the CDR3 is TGTGCCAGCAGCAAGACTAGCGGGGGTTTAGATACGCAGTATTTT. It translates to CASSKTSGGLDTQYF.

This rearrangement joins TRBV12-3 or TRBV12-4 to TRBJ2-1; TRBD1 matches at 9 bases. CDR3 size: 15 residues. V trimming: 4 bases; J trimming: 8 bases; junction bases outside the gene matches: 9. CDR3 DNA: TGTGCCAGCAGTTCATACCGGGACAGGGTCGATGAGCAGTTCTTC. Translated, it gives CASSSYRDRVDEQFF.

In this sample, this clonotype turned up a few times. CDR3 loop: CSARDLGNREGGYTF. CDR3 in DNA: TGCAGTGCTAGAGATTTAGGAAACAGGGAGGGTGGCTACACCTTC. The chain is built from TRBV20-1 and TRBJ1-2, with D tentatively TRBD1 (6 bases). This CDR3 has 15 amino acids. Germline V lookup: CDR1 DFQATT, CDR2 SNEGSKA (reference sequence). The V gene lost 0 bases and the J gene lost 7 bases, with 18 bases spanning the gap.